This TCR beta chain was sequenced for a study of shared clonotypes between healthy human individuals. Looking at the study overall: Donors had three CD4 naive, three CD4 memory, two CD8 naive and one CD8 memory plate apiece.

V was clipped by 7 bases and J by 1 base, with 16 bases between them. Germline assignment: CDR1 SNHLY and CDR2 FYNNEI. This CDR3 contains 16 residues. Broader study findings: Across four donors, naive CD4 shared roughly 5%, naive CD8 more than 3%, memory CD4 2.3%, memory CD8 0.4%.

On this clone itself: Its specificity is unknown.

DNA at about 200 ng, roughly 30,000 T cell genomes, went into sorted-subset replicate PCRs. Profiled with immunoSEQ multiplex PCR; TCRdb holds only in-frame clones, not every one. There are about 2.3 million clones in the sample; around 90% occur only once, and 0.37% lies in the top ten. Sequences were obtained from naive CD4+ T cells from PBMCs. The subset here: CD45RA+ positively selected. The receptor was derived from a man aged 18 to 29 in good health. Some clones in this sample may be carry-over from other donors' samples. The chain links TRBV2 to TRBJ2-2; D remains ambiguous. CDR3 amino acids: CASTRDPLMNTGELFF. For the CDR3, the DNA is TGTGCCAGCACCCGAGATCCCCTAATGAACACCGGGGAGCTGTTTTTT.